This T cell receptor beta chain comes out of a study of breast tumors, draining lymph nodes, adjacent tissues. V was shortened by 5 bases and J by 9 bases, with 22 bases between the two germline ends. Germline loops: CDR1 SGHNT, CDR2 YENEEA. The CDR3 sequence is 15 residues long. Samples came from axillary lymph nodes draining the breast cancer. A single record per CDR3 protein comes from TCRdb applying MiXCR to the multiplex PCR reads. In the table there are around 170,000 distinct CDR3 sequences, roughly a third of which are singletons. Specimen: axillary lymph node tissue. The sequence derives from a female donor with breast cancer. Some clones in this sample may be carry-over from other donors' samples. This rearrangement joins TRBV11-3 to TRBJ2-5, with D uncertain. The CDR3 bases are TGTGCCAGCAGCCTCCGGACCGCGTTGCTTGAACCCCAGTACTTC. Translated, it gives CASSLRTALLEPQYF.